Below are 19 T cell receptor beta chains sequenced from a single sample in a study of blood T cell repertoires in COVID-19. Some clones are missing from TCRdb's copy, which holds only in-frame ones; the method was immunoSEQ multiplex PCR. Of roughly 150,000 clones in the sample, 83% are singletons; the top ten hold approximately 2%. The specimen sequenced was peripheral blood. These receptors were taken from a woman of 80 years or more with acute or convalescent COVID-19.

This clone was seen a few times. The chain links TRBV28 to TRBJ1-4; D may be TRBD1 (5 bases). CDR3 length equals 15 residues. The germline gives CDR1 MDHEN, CDR2 SYDVKM. V gave up 6 bases and J gave up 4 bases, with 15 bases separating them. The CDR3 region has the DNA TGTGCCAGCAGCCTCCCCCCAGGGTTTAATGAAAAACTGTTTTTT. Translation: CASSLPPGFNEKLFF.

The chain links TRBV28 to TRBJ1-2; D ambiguous. CDR3 length: 13 amino acids. Between the trimmed V and J ends, which lost 7 bases and 8 bases, there was a span of 17 bases. The germline V gene encodes CDR1 MDHEN and CDR2 SYDVKM. The CDR3 nucleotides read TGTGCCAGCACAATAGAGGGTTTGGACGGCTACACCTTC. Its translation is CASTIEGLDGYTF.

The chain is built from TRBV6-5 and TRBJ1-4, with 11 bases fitting TRBD1. The length of the CDR3 is 15 residues. V shed 6 bases, J shed 6 bases, and the junction held 6 bases outside the gene matches. Germline V gives CDR1 MNHEY, CDR2 SVGAGI. This CDR3 reads CASRDRGRFDEKLFF. The CDR3 nucleotides read TGTGCCAGCAGGGACAGGGGGCGGTTTGATGAAAAACTGTTTTTT.

The J gene is TRBJ1-1, the V gene TRBV30; tentatively, D is TRBD1 (6 bases). This CDR3 contains 15 residues. Germline V CDR1 and CDR2: GTSNPN, SVGIG (reference sequence). Trimming removed 4 bases from V and 3 bases from J, with 18 bases in between. The CDR3 spells CAWNERTVFDTEAFF. The DNA for the CDR3 is TGTGCCTGGAACGAGCGGACAGTTTTCGACACTGAAGCTTTCTTT.

The gene calls are TRBV18 and TRBJ2-7; 13 bases line up with TRBD2. Germline loops: CDR1 KGHSH, CDR2 LQKENI. Trimming at V came to 3 bases and at J to 3 bases, leaving 11 bases not matched to a gene. This CDR3 has 18 amino acids. CDR3 DNA: TGTGCCAGCTCACCCGGGACTAGCGGGACCCTAGGGAGCTACGAGCAGTACTTC. This translates into CASSPGTSGTLGSYEQYF.

This chain uses TRBV3-1 (or the pseudogene TRBV3-2) with TRBJ2-7; tentative D call: TRBD2 (6 bases). Trimming stripped 6 bases from V and 3 bases from J, with 12 bases between. The CDR3 has 13 residues. Germline loops: CDR1 LGHDT, CDR2 YNNKEL (reference sequence). CDR3 region: CASRGGMNYEQYF. CDR3 DNA sequence: TGTGCCAGCAGGGGCGGGATGAACTACGAGCAGTACTTC.

V and J are TRBV7-2 and TRBJ2-5; TRBD1 matches at 9 bases. This CDR3 is 16 amino acids long. V was clipped by 2 bases and J by 13 bases; unmatched bases: 17. The germline CDR1 and CDR2 sequences are SGHTA and FQGNSA. CDR3 DNA sequence: TGTGCCAGCAGCTTATCTGGGACAGGGAGGATTGGAGAGGGGTACTTC. This sequence encodes CASSLSGTGRIGEGYF. The full variable domain, its missing parts supplied by reference TRBV7-2 and TRBJ2-5, is GAGVSQSPSNKVTEKGKDVELRCDPISGHTALYWYRQSLGQGLEFLIYFQGNSAPDKSGLPSDRFSAERTGGSVSTLTIQRTQQEDSAVYLCASSLSGTGRIGEGYFGPGTRLLVL.

V usage is TRBV7-2 and J usage is TRBJ1-6, with unresolved D. The CDR3 sequence is 14 residues long. CDR1 is SGHTA and CDR2 is FQGNSA in the germline V gene. V was pared by 2 bases and J by 9 bases, with 11 bases between. The CDR3, as DNA: TGTGCCAGCAGCTTAAGAAGGGAGGGTTCACCCCTCCACTTT. Its translation is CASSLRREGSPLHF.

The chain is built from TRBV5-1 and TRBJ1-4, with 7 bases aligning to TRBD1. From germline, CDR1 is SGHRS and CDR2 YFSETQ. The J segment lost 8 bases and the V segment lost 4 bases, leaving 14 bases of the junction unmatched. CDR3 length equals 16 residues. CDR3 sequence (DNA): TGCGCCAGCAGCCCGACTCGGACAGGAGCAAAGGAAAAACTGTTTTTT. Translation: CASSPTRTGAKEKLFF.

In this sample, this clone turned up a few times. The V gene is TRBV4-2, the J gene TRBJ2-7, with 10 bases matching TRBD2. V gave up 0 bases and J gave up 2 bases; unmatched junction bases: 10. This CDR3 contains 18 residues. Germline lookup yields CDR1 LGHNA and CDR2 YNFKEQ. In DNA form, the CDR3 reads TGTGCCAGCAGCCAAGAACCCAGCGGGGGGGCTTCGACCTACGAGCAGTACTTC. Protein sequence: CASSQEPSGGASTYEQYF.

The chain is built from TRBV2 and TRBJ2-7; TRBD2 aligns across 7 bases. CDR3 length: 12 amino acids. With V trimmed by 7 bases and J by 4 bases, 4 bases remained unmatched. Germline V gives CDR1 SNHLY, CDR2 FYNNEI. CDR3 in DNA: TGTGCCAGCACCGGGGGGTTATACGAGCAGTACTTC. Its protein is CASTGGLYEQYF.

The V call is TRBV6-2 or TRBV6-3, the J call TRBJ2-1, with D possibly matching TRBD1 (5 bases). The V gene lost 2 bases and the J gene lost 2 bases, with 10 bases spanning the gap. This CDR3 is built from 15 residues. CDR1 and CDR2 from the germline V gene are MNHEY and SVGEGT. CDR3 in DNA: TGTGCCAGCAGTTACGCACAGGCGACCTACAATGAGCAGTTCTTC. Its translation is CASSYAQATYNEQFF.

This chain connects TRBV9 to TRBJ2-1; 11 bases align to TRBD2. Trimming cost V 0 bases and J 7 bases; bases outside gene matches: 3. This CDR3 contains 15 residues. Per the germline V gene, CDR1 is SGDLS and CDR2 is YYNGEE. Written as DNA, the CDR3 is TGTGCCAGCAGCGTAGTACTAGCGGGAGTGAATGAGCAGTTCTTC. Protein product: CASSVVLAGVNEQFF.

Concerning this clone: Additional DNA sequences in this sample encode the identical CDR3. The CDR3 reads CASSPGETQYF. The CDR3 DNA is TGTGCCAGCAGTCCAGGGGAGACCCAGTACTTC. This chain links TRBV12-3 or TRBV12-4 with TRBJ2-5; TRBD1 might be the D (5 bases). V was shortened by 5 bases and J by 5 bases, with 6 bases between the two germline ends. The CDR3 length is 11 residues.

This clone was seen once. J is TRBJ1-1 and V is TRBV6-5, with 9 bases aligning to TRBD1. CDR3 length: 16 residues. The germline V gene encodes CDR1 MNHEY and CDR2 SVGAGI. The junction had 6 bases not matched to a gene; V was cut back by 1 base and J by 3 bases. The CDR3 protein is CASSYFGTGLDTEAFF. CDR3 coding DNA: TGTGCCAGCAGTTACTTCGGGACAGGGCTTGACACTGAAGCTTTCTTT.

The chain uses TRBV6-2 or TRBV6-3 and TRBJ1-2; D is perhaps TRBD1 (5 bases). Germline-derived CDR1 and CDR2 are MNHEY and SVGEGT. Trimming pared 2 bases from V and 6 bases from J, leaving 22 bases between. The CDR3 runs to 17 residues. The CDR3 DNA reads TGTGCCAGCAGTTACCTCGACATAACAGACAGATCAGATGGCTACACCTTC. It yields the protein CASSYLDITDRSDGYTF.

Only one count was recorded for this clone. The chain joins TRBV5-1 to TRBJ1-1; TRBD1 might be the D (5 bases). CDR1 and CDR2 (germline): SGHRS, YFSETQ. The V gene lost 0 bases and the J gene lost 1 base, with 19 bases spanning the gap. The CDR3 is 18 amino acids. CDR3 region: CASSLDGRVGRGNTEAFF. The CDR3 bases are TGCGCCAGCAGCTTGGACGGCAGGGTGGGGAGGGGGAACACTGAAGCTTTCTTT.

This clone came up a few times. J is TRBJ1-4 and V is TRBV10-3; D is possibly TRBD1 (5 bases). V lost 5 bases, J lost 8 bases, and 12 bases lay in between. Germline V CDR1 and CDR2: ENHRY, SYGVKD. The CDR3 covers 13 residues. The CDR3 here is CAISPGMGEKLFF. The CDR3 nucleotides read TGTGCCATCAGTCCAGGGATGGGCGAAAAACTGTTTTTT.

This clone showed up just a few times. The chain combines TRBV6-5 with TRBJ1-3; possible D gene TRBD1, 5 bases. With 4 bases removed from V and 2 bases from J, the gap between germline ends came to 6 bases. The CDR3 extends over 13 amino acids. Germline assignment: CDR1 MNHEY and CDR2 SVGAGI. Written as DNA, the CDR3 is TGTGCCAGCAGTTCACAGGCTGGAAACACCATATATTTT. Translation gives CASSSQAGNTIYF.